One and the same sample provided the 23 T cell receptor beta chains below, sequenced in a study of T cell repertoires in cytomegalovirus infection. Which antigens these TCRs recognize remains unknown. TCRdb re-analysed the reads in MiXCR, keeping a single row per CDR3 protein. The repertoire holds roughly 110,000 distinct CDR3 sequences, about 9.5% seen once, with around 29% in the top ten. The sample was PBMCs, sequenced either directly or after in vitro stimulation (not recorded which). These TCRs come from a human donor in good health (CMV status not recorded). Some clones in this sample may be carry-over from other donors' samples.

Ten or more counts support this clonotype. The V gene is TRBV11-3, the J gene TRBJ1-1; maybe TRBD1 (6 bases). Germline V gives CDR1 SGHNT, CDR2 YENEEA. The V gene lost 5 bases and the J gene lost 7 bases, with 14 bases spanning the gap. The CDR3 is 13 amino acids. Here the CDR3 reads CASSPGGRDEAFF. The DNA for the CDR3 is TGTGCCAGCAGCCCTGGGGGGCGAGATGAAGCTTTCTTT.

The V call is TRBV29-1, the J call TRBJ2-3, with TRBD1 matching over 7 bases. The ends lost 6 bases at V and 13 bases at J; junction bases unmatched: 10. Per the germline V gene, CDR1 is SQVTM and CDR2 is ANQGSEA. This CDR3 spans 11 amino acids. Written as DNA, the CDR3 is TGCAGCGTACAACCGGGACAGCAGGAGTATTTT. This translates into CSVQPGQQEYF.

This clonotype was picked up a small number of times. This chain links TRBV5-1 with TRBJ2-2; the match to TRBD2 covers 10 bases. Per the germline V gene, CDR1 is SGHRS and CDR2 is YFSETQ. There are 16 residues in the CDR3. The junction had 3 bases not matched to a gene; V was cut back by 0 bases and J by 4 bases. As DNA, the CDR3 is TGCGCCAGCAGCTTGGCGGGACTAGCGACCACCGGGGAGCTGTTTTTT. Protein product: CASSLAGLATTGELFF.

This clonotype was seen at least ten times. V gene TRBV7-2 combines with J gene TRBJ1-6; D ambiguous. The CDR3 has 14 amino acids. Trimming took 5 bases from V and 10 from J, leaving 15 bases between them. CDR1 and CDR2 (germline): SGHTA, FQGNSA. The CDR3 sequence is CASSPDSWRSPLHF. The CDR3 DNA reads TGTGCCAGCAGCCCAGATTCTTGGAGGTCACCCCTCCACTTT.

The chain is built from TRBV4-1 and TRBJ1-2; D is possibly TRBD1 (5 bases). V was cut by 1 base and J by 6 bases, with 15 bases left in between. Germline V lookup: CDR1 MGHRA, CDR2 YSYEKL. The CDR3 is 15 amino acids. In nucleotides, the CDR3 is TGCGCCAGCAGCCAAGGGGGCGGAGTGTACCATGGCTACACCTTC. Protein: CASSQGGGVYHGYTF.

This chain connects TRBV7-6 to TRBJ2-2; D is perhaps TRBD2 (6 bases). The V end was cut by 3 bases, the J end by 4 bases, with 9 bases between. Per germline, CDR1 SGHVS and CDR2 FNYEAQ. This CDR3 has 14 residues. CDR3 in amino acids: CASSLRGLTGELFF. The DNA of the CDR3 is TGTGCCAGCAGCTTGCGGGGCCTCACCGGGGAGCTGTTTTTT.

The chain is built from TRBV4-1 and TRBJ2-7; D remains unclear. Germline V gene data show CDR1 as MGHRA and CDR2 as YSYEKL. V lost 3 bases and J lost 6, with 9 bases in between. CDR3 length: 12 amino acids. In DNA, the CDR3 is TGCGCCAGCAGCCAGATTTCCCGCGAGCAGTACTTC. Amino acids: CASSQISREQYF.

This clonotype occurred many times. The V and J genes are TRBV7-2 and TRBJ2-3, with 10 bases matching TRBD2. After removal of 5 bases from V and 4 bases from J, the junction contained 9 bases not matched to a gene. CDR1 is SGHTA, CDR2 FQGNSA, per germline. CDR3 length equals 16 residues. CDR3 residues: CASSERLAGLADTQYF. The CDR3 DNA follows: TGTGCCAGCAGCGAAAGACTAGCGGGTCTTGCAGATACGCAGTATTTT.

CDR3 in DNA: TGCAGTGCTAGAGACAGGGTCGGGTGGGAGACTGAAGCTTTCTTT. Translating gives CSARDRVGWETEAFF. The chain employs TRBV20-1 and TRBJ1-1, with D perhaps matching TRBD1 (5 bases). V was trimmed by 0 bases and J by 5 bases, leaving 16 bases between them. Germline CDR1 reads DFQATT; CDR2 reads SNEGSKA (reference sequence). CDR3 length: 15 amino acids.

The V gene is TRBV6-1, the J gene TRBJ2-6; a possible D gene is TRBD1 (6 bases). Trimming removed 6 bases from V and 3 bases from J, with 15 bases in between. Germline-derived CDR1 and CDR2 are MNHNS and SASEGT. The CDR3 totals 16 residues. CDR3 sequence (DNA): TGTGCCAGCAGAAAGTCAGGGGTTGGTGGGGCCAACGTCCTGACTTTC. The encoded protein is CASRKSGVGGANVLTF.

This clonotype has just a few counts. The chain uses TRBV19 and TRBJ2-5; perhaps TRBD2 as D (6 bases). Germline CDR1 LNHDA, CDR2 SQIVND (reference sequence). Deletions cut 3 bases from V and 2 bases from J, with 10 bases between. The CDR3 has 14 amino acids. CDR3 sequence reads: CASSMGLIQETQYF. In nucleotides, the CDR3 is TGTGCCAGTAGTATGGGACTGATACAAGAGACCCAGTACTTC.

This clonotype has ten or more counts. V usage is TRBV11-3 and J usage is TRBJ2-2; 7 bases are a match to TRBD1. V was pared by 5 bases and J by 2 bases, with 5 bases of the junction left unmatched. From germline, CDR1 is SGHNT and CDR2 YENEEA. This CDR3 is built from 15 residues. In DNA, the CDR3 is TGTGCCAGCAGCCCACAGGGGTCCAACACCGGGGAGCTGTTTTTT. Amino acids: CASSPQGSNTGELFF.

This clonotype was found many times. The gene calls are TRBV5-4 and TRBJ2-7; 8 bases line up with TRBD1. CDR3 size: 14 residues. The V gene end was trimmed by 5 bases and the J gene end by 4 bases; junction bases not matched to a gene: 8. Germline-derived CDR1 and CDR2 are SGHNT and YYREEE (reference sequence). The DNA for the CDR3 is TGTGCCAGCAGACCTCCGGGACAGGCGTACGAGCAGTACTTC. Encoded protein: CASRPPGQAYEQYF.

The chain recombines TRBV5-6 with TRBJ1-4, with D tentatively TRBD1 (5 bases). CDR1 SGHDT and CDR2 YYEEEE come from the germline V gene. The V and J ends lost 5 bases and 0 bases respectively, with 8 bases between them. The CDR3 has 14 residues. DNA of the CDR3: TGTGCCAGCAGTACAGGAGCAACTAATGAAAAACTGTTTTTT. Its translation is CASSTGATNEKLFF.

The V call is TRBV6-2 or TRBV6-3, the J call TRBJ1-1; maybe TRBD1 (5 bases). The CDR3 spans 13 residues. Germline V CDR1 and CDR2: MNHEY, SVGEGT. V was shortened by 7 bases and J by 4 bases, with 13 bases between the two germline ends. CDR3 nucleotides: TGTGCCAGCACCCTCGGAGGGACCACTGAAGCTTTCTTT. It specifies CASTLGGTTEAFF.

This clonotype was recorded at least ten times. The V call is TRBV6-6, the J call TRBJ2-7, with 8 bases aligning to TRBD1. Trimming removed 4 bases from V and 7 bases from J; junction bases left unmatched: 12. CDR3 size: 15 residues. The V gene's germline CDR1 is MNHNY and CDR2 SVGAGI (reference sequence). CDR3 in DNA: TGTGCCAGCAGTTGGGGGACAGGCGGTTTCGGAGAGCAGTACTTC. Residues: CASSWGTGGFGEQYF.

This clonotype was counted a few times. This rearrangement joins TRBV10-2 to TRBJ2-3; no definite D call. V was pared by 5 bases and J by 5 bases, with 8 bases between. Germline-derived CDR1 and CDR2 are WSHSY and SAAADI. There are 12 residues in the CDR3. This chain's CDR3 is CASSFLGDTQYF. CDR3 sequence (DNA): TGCGCCAGCAGTTTCCTAGGAGATACGCAGTATTTT.

This clonotype has only a few counts. This chain connects TRBV7-8 to TRBJ1-1, with D unclear. Per germline, CDR1 SGHVS and CDR2 FQNEAQ. The CDR3 length is 12 residues. Trimming pared 5 bases from V and 6 bases from J, leaving 10 bases between. CDR3: CASSLYPAEAFF. Here the CDR3 DNA reads TGTGCCAGCAGCCTTTACCCAGCTGAAGCTTTCTTT.

This clonotype was seen ten or more times. The chain is built from TRBV7-9 and TRBJ1-1; TRBD1 is a possible D gene (6 bases). Trimming took 5 bases from V and 5 from J, leaving 12 bases between them. This CDR3 has 13 amino acids. Germline CDR1 SEHNR, CDR2 FQNEAQ (reference sequence). DNA of the CDR3: TGTGCCAGCAGCCCAGGGGAGTGGACTGAAGCTTTCTTT. The encoded protein is CASSPGEWTEAFF.

This sequence joins TRBV20-1 and TRBJ2-7; 8 bases agree with TRBD2. The CDR3 runs 14 residues. Germline V gene sequence: CDR1 DFQATT, CDR2 SNEGSKA (reference sequence). Trimming cost V 3 bases and J 3 bases; bases outside gene matches: 7. The CDR3 bases are TGCAGTGCTAGGTCCTTCAGCGGGAGCTACGAGCAGTACTTC. Protein: CSARSFSGSYEQYF.

The V gene is TRBV28, the J gene TRBJ1-5, with TRBD1 matching 11 bases. The V and J ends lost 6 bases and 2 bases, in that order; junction bases with no gene match: 9. This CDR3 spans 17 amino acids. Germline CDR1 reads MDHEN; CDR2 reads SYDVKM. DNA of the CDR3: TGTGCCAGCAGGAATTCGGGACAGGGGGTGCGCAATCAGCCCCAGCATTTT. It translates to CASRNSGQGVRNQPQHF.

This clonotype has ten or more counts. The rearrangement links TRBV12-3 or TRBV12-4 to TRBJ2-1, with D possibly matching TRBD2 (6 bases). The germline V and J ends were trimmed by 4 bases and 3 bases, with 19 bases remaining between them. This CDR3 is built from 17 residues. Here the CDR3 reads CASSSFGRERNYNEQFF. CDR3 nucleotide sequence: TGTGCCAGCAGTTCATTTGGACGGGAGCGTAACTACAATGAGCAGTTCTTC.

There are many counts of this clonotype. This chain joins TRBV6-1 and TRBJ2-2; no clear D. V was shortened by 6 bases and J by 4 bases, with 9 bases between the two germline ends. This CDR3 spans 13 amino acids. CDR1 is MNHNS, CDR2 SASEGT, per germline. The CDR3 loop is CASRRGRTGELFF. CDR3 nucleotides: TGTGCCAGCAGAAGAGGACGCACCGGGGAGCTGTTTTTT.